Below are 30 T cell receptor beta chains sequenced from a single sample in a study of shared T cell receptors in the human thymus. TCRdb keeps only in-frame clones here, not all; method: immunoSEQ multiplex PCR. This sample has over 650,000 clones, with 70% to 90% found just once. The same sample was also studied in work on human thymus T cells.

The sequenced material came from thymocytes. The receptors derive from a boy in the first two years of life with a congenital heart defect.

This chain joins TRBV2 and TRBJ2-5; TRBD2 might be the D (5 bases). The closer fit of TRBJ2-7 to the DNA end suggests the J call may be wrong. Looked up from germline, CDR1 is SNHLY and CDR2 is FYNNEI. The CDR3 has 14 amino acids. Written as DNA, the CDR3 is TGTGCCACCTACCCCCGCCCTGGGAGCTACGAGCAGTACTTC. This gives the protein CATYPRPGSYEQYF.

V and J are TRBV27 and TRBJ1-2; 10 positions match TRBD1. The CDR3 has 14 amino acids. Germline lookup yields CDR1 MNHEY and CDR2 SMNVEV (reference sequence). The junction had 11 bases not matched to a gene; V was cut back by 8 bases and J by 8 bases. The CDR3 loop is CASGVFGTGDGYTF. DNA of the CDR3: TGTGCCAGCGGCGTTTTCGGGACAGGGGACGGCTACACCTTC.

The chain joins TRBV5-1 to TRBJ2-7; 14 bases are shared with TRBD2. The J segment lost 2 bases and the V segment lost 4 bases, leaving 8 bases of the junction unmatched. Germline CDR1 is SGHRS and CDR2 is YFSETQ. The length of the CDR3 is 17 residues. DNA of the CDR3: TGCGCCAGCAGCCCCGGGACTAGCGGGGGCCCGACCTACGAGCAGTACTTC. This translates into CASSPGTSGGPTYEQYF.

The CDR3 DNA reads TGCGCCAGCAGCCAGGTACTAGCGGGAGAACAGGTCCGCCAAGAGACCCAGTACTTC. As protein: CASSQVLAGEQVRQETQYF. The chain uses TRBV4-3 and TRBJ2-5; the match to TRBD2 covers 11 bases. The germline V gene encodes CDR1 LGHNA and CDR2 YSLEER. The CDR3 is 19 residues long. V lost 3 bases, J lost 1 base, and 13 bases stayed unmatched.

The chain has TRBV13 and TRBJ2-2, with TRBD2 matching 14 bases. Germline V gene sequence: CDR1 PRHDT, CDR2 FYEKMQ (reference sequence). The CDR3 totals 17 residues. V shed 5 bases, J shed 8 bases, and the junction held 10 bases outside the gene matches. The CDR3 is CASSETLGLAGEGELFF. CDR3 in DNA: TGTGCCAGCAGCGAGACCTTGGGACTAGCGGGAGAAGGGGAGCTGTTTTTT.

The rearrangement uses TRBV18 and TRBJ1-1; perhaps TRBD1 as D (6 bases). The CDR3 totals 14 residues. Germline V CDR1 and CDR2: KGHSH, LQKENI. V was shortened by 3 bases and J by 8 bases, with 16 bases between the two germline ends. CDR3 in DNA: TGTGCCAGCTCACCCCTGCCAGGGGCCAAGGAAGCTTTCTTT. It specifies CASSPLPGAKEAFF.

The chain uses TRBV15 and TRBJ2-1; a possible D gene is TRBD2 (6 bases). This CDR3 is built from 15 residues. Trimming removed 5 bases from V and 2 bases from J, with 13 bases in between. The V gene's germline CDR1 is LNHNV and CDR2 YYDKDF (reference sequence). CDR3 coding DNA: TGTGCCACCAGCCGTGGAGGGAGAGCCTACAATGAGCAGTTCTTC. Its protein is CATSRGGRAYNEQFF.

The rearrangement uses TRBV2 and TRBJ2-3; maybe TRBD1 (6 bases). CDR3 size: 20 residues. Germline-derived CDR1 and CDR2 are SNHLY and FYNNEI. The V and J ends lost 4 bases and 0 bases respectively, with 26 bases between them. CDR3 residues: CASSVQLRFADRLSTDTQYF. CDR3 coding DNA: TGTGCCAGCAGTGTTCAGCTCCGGTTTGCGGACAGACTTAGCACAGATACGCAGTATTTT.

The chain links TRBV6-6 to TRBJ1-5, with D hard to call. Between the trimmed V and J ends, which lost 3 bases and 3 bases, there was a span of 9 bases. The CDR3 length is 14 residues. Germline lookup yields CDR1 MNHNY and CDR2 SVGAGI (reference sequence). The CDR3 DNA sequence: TGTGCCAGCAGTTATGCGGGGAACAATCAGCCCCAGCATTTT. This gives the protein CASSYAGNNQPQHF.

This clone was picked up a small number of times. The chain has TRBV5-1 and TRBJ1-4, with unresolved D. V was shortened by 4 bases and J by 6 bases, with 16 bases between the two germline ends. Germline V CDR1 and CDR2: SGHRS, YFSETQ. The CDR3 length is 15 residues. CDR3 in amino acids: CASSLRPRRDEKLFF. In DNA, the CDR3 is TGCGCCAGCAGCCTCCGACCCCGGAGGGATGAAAAACTGTTTTTT.

The CDR3 is CATSEGQGNIQYF. The CDR3 DNA follows: TGTGCCACCAGCGAGGGACAGGGGAACATTCAGTACTTC. The chain combines TRBV15 with TRBJ2-4; 10 bases match TRBD1. The CDR3 covers 13 residues. Germline V gene lookup returns CDR1 LNHNV and CDR2 YYDKDF (reference sequence). V lost 5 bases to trimming and J lost 7 bases; unmatched junction nucleotides: 2.

The chain employs TRBV4-3 and TRBJ2-1; the match to TRBD1 covers 8 bases. CDR1 LGHNA and CDR2 YSLEER come from the germline V gene. J gave up 4 bases and V 5 bases, and 10 bases lay outside the gene matches. The CDR3 extends over 16 amino acids. Here the CDR3 reads CASSDHTGGGYNEQFF. CDR3 DNA sequence: TGCGCCAGCAGCGACCATACAGGGGGTGGGTACAATGAGCAGTTCTTC.

The chain carries TRBV7-9 and TRBJ2-7; 10 bases fit TRBD2. V was clipped by 1 base and J by 6 bases; unmatched bases: 12. The CDR3 has 17 residues. Germline V gives CDR1 SEHNR, CDR2 FQNEAQ (reference sequence). CDR3 protein: CASSLDGGSGRAGEQYF. CDR3 sequence (DNA): TGTGCCAGCAGCTTAGACGGAGGAAGCGGGAGGGCCGGCGAGCAGTACTTC.

This chain uses TRBV28 with TRBJ1-1; the match to TRBD1 covers 10 bases. V shed 1 base and J 3 bases; nucleotides not matched to a gene: 8. Germline CDR1 reads MDHEN; CDR2 reads SYDVKM. The CDR3 length is 17 residues. CDR3 sequence reads: CASSLSWTGGWDTEAFF. The CDR3 nucleotides are TGTGCCAGCAGTTTATCCTGGACAGGGGGTTGGGACACTGAAGCTTTCTTT.

V usage is TRBV5-1 and J usage is TRBJ2-3, with a possible D match to TRBD2 (6 bases). Germline assignment: CDR1 SGHRS and CDR2 YFSETQ. Trimming removed 2 bases at V and 0 bases at J, with 10 bases between. The CDR3 covers 15 residues. CDR3 DNA: TGCGCCAGCAGCTTAATGGGAGGTAGCACAGATACGCAGTATTTT. Translated: CASSLMGGSTDTQYF. The variable domain in full, completed from reference TRBV5-1 and TRBJ2-3, reads KAGVTQTPRYLIKTRGQQVTLSCSPISGHRSVSWYQQTPGQGLQFLFEYFSETQRNKGNFPGRFSGRQFSNSRSEMNVSTLELGDSALYLCASSLMGGSTDTQYFGPGTRLTVL.

The rearrangement joins TRBV28 to TRBJ2-1; TRBD2 might be the D (5 bases). V lost 2 bases to trimming and J lost 5 bases, with 13 bases between them. Germline V gives CDR1 MDHEN, CDR2 SYDVKM. The CDR3 is made up of 15 amino acids. CDR3 region: CASSLRAGNHNEQFF. For the CDR3, the DNA is TGTGCCAGCAGTTTACGGGCCGGGAACCACAATGAGCAGTTCTTC.

This clone showed up just a few times. The chain has TRBV28 and TRBJ2-3; 9 bases are a match to TRBD2. Trimming cost V 5 bases and J 14 bases; bases outside gene matches: 8. Germline loops: CDR1 MDHEN, CDR2 SYDVKM. The CDR3 covers 12 residues. The CDR3 loop reads CASSDSGSAMYF. CDR3 bases: TGTGCCAGCAGTGATAGCGGGAGTGCTATGTATTTT.

The chain recombines TRBV15 with TRBJ1-5, with D unresolved. Germline CDR1 LNHNV, CDR2 YYDKDF (reference sequence). This CDR3 spans 16 amino acids. Trimming pared 1 base from V and 9 bases from J, leaving 19 bases between. The CDR3 loop is CATSRVRGSTVGPQHF. The DNA of the CDR3 is TGTGCCACCAGCAGAGTGCGAGGCTCCACGGTAGGGCCCCAGCATTTT.

This chain links TRBV27 with TRBJ2-7, with 11 positions matching TRBD1. CDR3 length: 15 amino acids. V was clipped by 5 bases and J by 3 bases; unmatched bases: 6. CDR1 and CDR2 (germline): MNHEY, SMNVEV (reference sequence). The CDR3 nucleotides read TGTGCCAGCAGTCCACAGGACAGGGGGCTCTACGAGCAGTACTTC. Translating gives CASSPQDRGLYEQYF.

This chain links TRBV9 with TRBJ2-2; weak D call: TRBD2 (6 bases). The V end lost 0 bases, the J end lost 1 base, and 25 bases lay between the germline ends. The germline gives CDR1 SGDLS, CDR2 YYNGEE. The CDR3 has 21 residues. The CDR3 loop is CASSVEGGVGGRGKNTGELFF. The DNA of the CDR3 is TGTGCCAGCAGCGTAGAAGGAGGGGTGGGCGGAAGGGGCAAGAACACCGGGGAGCTGTTTTTT.

V is TRBV6-5 and J is TRBJ2-7, with D uncertain. The CDR3 length is 14 residues. Germline-derived CDR1 and CDR2 are MNHEY and SVGAGI. V was pared by 0 bases and J by 2 bases, with 8 bases between. The DNA for the CDR3 is TGTGCCAGCAGTTACTCGTCCGGAGCCTACGAGCAGTACTTC. Encoded protein: CASSYSSGAYEQYF.

The chain is built from TRBV6-8 and TRBJ2-3, with 16 bases matching TRBD2. The V gene end was trimmed by 4 bases and the J gene end by 4 bases; junction bases not matched to a gene: 14. CDR1 is MNHGY and CDR2 is SAAAGT in the germline V gene. The CDR3 has 20 amino acids. CDR3 loop: CASSCPPGLAGGLNADTQYF. CDR3 DNA: TGTGCCAGCAGTTGCCCGCCGGGACTAGCGGGGGGGCTTAACGCAGATACGCAGTATTTT.

The rearrangement uses TRBV5-6 and TRBJ2-3, with D perhaps matching TRBD1 (6 bases). The V end lost 1 base, the J end lost 1 base, and 16 bases lay between the germline ends. Germline CDR1 is SGHDT and CDR2 is YYEEEE. There are 17 residues in the CDR3. The CDR3 is CASSLYPPGHCTDTQYF. CDR3 DNA sequence: TGTGCCAGCAGCTTGTACCCCCCGGGACATTGCACAGATACGCAGTATTTT.

The V call is TRBV29-1, the J call TRBJ1-1; 7 positions agree with TRBD1. V shed 5 bases, J shed 5 bases, and the junction held 11 bases outside the gene matches. This CDR3 has 14 amino acids. CDR1 and CDR2 (germline): SQVTM, ANQGSEA. The DNA of the CDR3 is TGCAGCGTTTGCCGGTCGACAGGGAAGACTGAAGCTTTCTTT. Its protein product is CSVCRSTGKTEAFF. The whole variable domain, filled in from reference TRBV29-1 and TRBJ1-1, reads SAVISQKPSRDICQRGTSLTIQCQVDSQVTMMFWYRQQPGQSLTLIATANQGSEATYESGFVIDKFPISRPNLTFSTLTVSNMSPEDSSIYLCSVCRSTGKTEAFFGQGTRLTVV.

This clone came up a few times. The chain is built from TRBV6-5 and TRBJ1-4, with D hard to call. Trimming removed 5 bases at V and 0 bases at J, with 10 bases between. CDR3 size: 15 residues. The germline V gene encodes CDR1 MNHEY and CDR2 SVGAGI. The CDR3 DNA reads TGTGCCAGCAGTCCTAGAGAATCAACTAATGAAAAACTGTTTTTT. Translating it yields CASSPRESTNEKLFF.

The chain links TRBV29-1 to TRBJ1-1; 11 bases are shared with TRBD1. Germline V CDR1 and CDR2: SQVTM, ANQGSEA. The CDR3 is 14 residues long. Trimming cost V 0 bases and J 5 bases; bases outside gene matches: 2. CDR3 sequence (DNA): TGCAGCGTTGAAGAGGACAGGGGGCAGACTGAAGCTTTCTTT. It translates to CSVEEDRGQTEAFF. Full variable domain (rest looked up from reference TRBV29-1 and TRBJ1-1): SAVISQKPSRDICQRGTSLTIQCQVDSQVTMMFWYRQQPGQSLTLIATANQGSEATYESGFVIDKFPISRPNLTFSTLTVSNMSPEDSSIYLCSVEEDRGQTEAFFGQGTRLTVV.

For the CDR3, the DNA is TGTGCCAGCAGTGAAGCTGGCGGGAGGGCAGGGGAGACCCAGTACTTC. The encoded protein is CASSEAGGRAGETQYF. The rearrangement joins TRBV6-1 to TRBJ2-5, with TRBD2 matching 9 bases. The CDR3 contains 16 residues. The germline V gene encodes CDR1 MNHNS and CDR2 SASEGT. V dropped 0 bases and J dropped 5; count of bases not matched to a gene: 7.

This clone was picked up a small number of times. The chain uses TRBV4-1 and TRBJ2-1; 8 nucleotides agree with TRBD2. Per the germline V gene, CDR1 is MGHRA and CDR2 is YSYEKL. J was trimmed by 7 bases and V by 0 bases; bases with no gene match: 5. The CDR3 length is 15 residues. The CDR3 loop is CASSQDAAGENEQFF. CDR3 nucleotide sequence: TGCGCCAGCAGCCAAGACGCAGCGGGAGAAAATGAGCAGTTCTTC.

This chain connects TRBV4-3 to TRBJ2-7; 10 bases match TRBD1. Germline trimming cut 0 bases from V and 3 bases from J; bases unmatched to any gene: 5. The CDR3 is 16 residues long. CDR1 and CDR2 (germline): LGHNA, YSLEER. This chain's CDR3 is CASSQDWDRGDYEQYF. Here the CDR3 DNA reads TGCGCCAGCAGCCAAGACTGGGACAGGGGTGACTACGAGCAGTACTTC.

The sample holds one count of this clone. J is TRBJ1-1 and V is TRBV10-2; D is perhaps TRBD1 (6 bases). V was trimmed by 8 bases and J by 4 bases, leaving 8 bases between them. Germline-derived CDR1 and CDR2 are WSHSY and SAAADI. The CDR3 totals 11 residues. In nucleotides, the CDR3 is TGCGCCAGCCGGACAGCCACTGAAGCTTTCTTT. Translation gives CASRTATEAFF.